This TCR beta chain was sequenced during a study of blood T cells in healthy people across ages. A second PCR of 7 to 11 cycles used a sample-barcoded 5' primer and a J-beta primer mix. From the 5' RACE reads, TCRdb called clonotypes with MiXCR, one entry per CDR3 protein. The profile shows 750,000 to 850,000 distinct CDR3 sequences, approximately 25% of them singletons. CDR3 size: 13 residues. Germline CDR1 reads MDHEN; CDR2 reads SYDVKM. Trimming removed 7 bases at V and 7 bases at J, with 16 bases between. The same sample was also used in a study of T cells of mothers and their children.

V is TRBV28 and J is TRBJ1-1; TRBD1 is a possible D gene (5 bases). Material: blood. The clonotype comes from a boy younger than 18 in good health. DNA of the CDR3: TGTGCCAGCACCCGACAGATACGCCATGAAGCTTTCTTT. This encodes CASTRQIRHEAFF.